This record concerns one T cell receptor (beta chain) sequence. Its antigen target is currently unknown. No per-base quality is available; no much larger clone lies one base away. The CDR3 starts with the cysteine, ends with the phenylalanine, and has 15 residues. The retained sequence is limited to the CDR3, 45 bases, with the frame set at the first base. Compared with germline, V lacks 6 bases and J lacks 0 bases; bases without a gene match: 5. CDR1 and CDR2 are drawn from the germline V gene (reference sequence): MNHEY, SMNVEV. This record comes from a study of shared clonotypes between healthy human individuals (dated by TCRdb to about 2020). Looking at the study overall: A couple of women and a few men aged 18 to 49 years were included in the cohort. Per donor, leukapheresis produced somewhere between about 0.85 and 9.5 billion PBMCs. To estimate repertoire size and how much clonotype sharing occurs between individuals, the study deeply sequenced the blood TCR repertoires of 5 or 6 healthy adults. For each donor, three plates each were used for CD4 naive and CD4 memory, two plates were used for CD8 naive, and one plate was used for CD8 memory. To increase sequencing depth and limit assay-specific biases, different laboratories used diverse techniques to prepare libraries and sequence TCR repertoires. Points the paper makes about the study in general: Even with the large sequencing depth, rarefaction of the sorted-subset datasets indicated that sequencing was incomplete. About 5% of naive CD4, 3.5% of naive CD8, 2.3% of memory CD4, and about 0.4% of memory CD8 clonotypes were shared across four donors. Sampling was restricted to blood, and TCR repertoires in tissue are likely to differ from TCR repertoires in blood. Based on pairwise subsampling, the degree of clonotype sharing among donors was expected to be affected by sequencing depth. The genetic and exposure-history diversity represented was limited by the small number of donors. Naive subsets generally had larger estimated clonotype richness than memory subsets. Compared with non-shared clonotypes, clonotypes shared by all four sorted-subset donors had higher generation probabilities.

Donors were healthy HIV-negative adults with no recently reported acute infections or vaccinations. Only Caucasian adults living in Nashville, Tennessee, USA were represented among the donors. CD4+ T cells were enriched through magnetic negative selection, after which naive cells were positively selected on CD45RA and the remaining negative fraction served as the memory subset. Blood was obtained by leukapheresis, after which PBMCs were separated by Ficoll-Histopaque density gradient centrifugation and cryopreserved in liquid nitrogen vapor phase. Purity and quantity of every magnetically sorted T cell population were checked by analytical flow cytometry. Each sorted fraction had its genomic DNA isolated and then quantified by UV absorbance on a Nanodrop 2000c. TCR CDR3 regions were amplified from genomic DNA by multiplex PCR using the deep immunoSEQ assay. For each cell subset, the extracted genomic DNA was distributed evenly across all wells of several immunoSEQ 96-well plates, and each plate served as one replicate. Each replicate PCR for sorted subsets received 150 to 250 ng genomic DNA, equal to some 32,000 T cell genomes. The purified libraries were quantified using a Qubit 3.0 fluorometer, sized with a Bioanalyzer 2100, and then quantified again using the KAPA Library Quantification kit. A separate single-read 150-cycle Illumina NextSeq 550 flow cell was used to sequence each immunoSEQ 96-well plate. The paper's data handling went like this. Because the immunoSEQ output held only junctional sequences and lacked quality scores, the filtering could not match the filtering applied to full-length reads. To assign V/J genes and CDR3, sequences were annotated against IMGT germline references using PyIR, a Python wrapper for IgBLAST v1.9. Reads were filtered out if the reads had weak V/J assignments (E-value above 1e-6), no CDR3, stop codons, out-of-frame junctions, or ambiguous translated residues. V3J clonotypes were defined as sequences sharing an identical inferred V gene, J gene, and CDR3 amino acid sequence. The percentage overlap between two repertoires was calculated by dividing the number of shared unique clonotypes by the size of the smaller repertoire. Three approaches were used to assess repertoire richness: RTK rarefaction, the Chao1 estimator, and Recon v2.1 estimates of unobserved clonotypes. Generation probabilities for all TCRbeta clonotypes obtained by the gDNA method from a few donors were computed using OLGA. This is the immuneACCESS table as TCRdb keeps it, with only in-frame sequences that have V and J called. A part of the clones is gone; compared with another copy, unresolved V genes explain less than half, and the rest is unexplained. Clonal size and the V and J genes are those of that table, whereas D and trimming came from the DNA. For this sample the table gives about 990,000 clones, of which approximately 80% were detected only once. The top ten constitute roughly 0.57% of the sample.

Material for sequencing was memory CD4+ T cells from PBMCs. The label giving this sample's cell subset or site can be read as: CD45RA-negative fraction. The TCR comes from a young man in good health. Some clones in this sample may be carry-over from other donors' samples. This sequence uses TRBV27 and TRBJ1-3; TRBD1 lines up with 7 middle nucleotides. At the DNA level, the sequence is TGTGCCAGCAGAAGGACAGGCGACTCTGGAAACACCATATATTTT. Translated, it reads CASRRTGDSGNTIYF.